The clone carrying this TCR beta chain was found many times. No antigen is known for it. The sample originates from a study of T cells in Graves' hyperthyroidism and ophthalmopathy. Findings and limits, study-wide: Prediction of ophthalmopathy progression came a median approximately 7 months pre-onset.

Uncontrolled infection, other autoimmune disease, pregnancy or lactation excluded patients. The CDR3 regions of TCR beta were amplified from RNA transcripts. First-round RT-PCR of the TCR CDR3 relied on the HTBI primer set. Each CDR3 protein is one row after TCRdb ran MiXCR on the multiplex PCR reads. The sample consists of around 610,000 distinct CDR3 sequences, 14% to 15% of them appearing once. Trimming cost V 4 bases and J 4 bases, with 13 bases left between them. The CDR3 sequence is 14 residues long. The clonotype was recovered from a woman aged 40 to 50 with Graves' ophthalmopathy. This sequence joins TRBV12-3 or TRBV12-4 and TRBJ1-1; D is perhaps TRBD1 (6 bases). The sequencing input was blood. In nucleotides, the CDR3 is TGTGCCAGCAGTTACACAGGGTTTGGCACTGAAGCTTTCTTT. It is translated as CASSYTGFGTEAFF.